What follows describes a single T cell receptor (beta chain). In germline, CDR1 is MRHNA, CDR2 SNTAGT. V shed 3 bases and J 4 bases; nucleotides not matched to a gene: 4. This CDR3 has 15 residues. In the study's own analysis: Estimation of nucleated cell counts relied on the amplification of reference gene primers. This table comes from immunoSEQ multiplex PCR, and its TCRdb copy is limited to in-frame clones, with some not included. The DNA gave D and trimming, while V, J and clone size come from that table. The table includes tens of thousands of clones, 80% to 95% detected once. These data are taken from a study of blood T cell repertoires in COVID-19. Overall study context: Acute and convalescent COVID-19 specimens originated in the United States, Italy and Spain. T cells, B-cell-depleted T cells, or PBMCs supplied cDNA or gDNA.

The V gene is TRBV6-4, the J gene TRBJ2-1; 9 nucleotides align to TRBD1. The TCR was taken from a man aged 55 to 70 with acute or convalescent COVID-19. Material: peripheral blood. CDR3 nucleotide sequence: TGTGCCAGCAGTGAAAGGACAGGGGAATACAATGAGCAGTTCTTC. Protein sequence: CASSERTGEYNEQFF.